This T cell receptor (beta chain) was observed in a study of blood T cell repertoires in COVID-19 (dated by TCRdb to about 2020). Study-level background: The collaborator samples originated in the United States, Italy and Spain and spanned the acute and convalescent phases of COVID-19. The material from the prospective study consisted of cDNA or gDNA derived from T cells, B-cell-depleted T cells, or PBMCs. Deeply sampled blood TCRbeta repertoires from subjects exposed to, actively infected with, or recovered from COVID-19 were included in the dataset. A freely available public database, intended as a resource for researchers studying the immune response to SARS-CoV-2, is where the repertoires were released. Samples were obtained from the ongoing ImmuneRACE study (first 160 participants) and from 1,200 or so subjects provided by 6 global collaborators. Sample metadata almost always included a de-identified subject ID, COVID-19 status, age in years and sex. Where available, HLA class I and class II types were obtained from metadata supplied by the sample provider rather than from assay-based typing.

The collaborating institutions used their own protocols to collect whole blood in K2EDTA tubes. Collaborator samples were shipped for TCRbeta analysis as frozen whole blood, isolated PBMCs, or DNA extracted from either sample type. Worth noting for this clone: There is no known antigen for this receptor. Base-call qualities are not available, and no considerably larger clone is one nucleotide away.

TCRbeta CDR3 regions were amplified from genomic DNA by means of the immunoSEQ Assay, a bias-controlled multiplex PCR. The published analysis was carried out like this. Nucleated cell counts per sample were estimated from amplification of reference gene primers within the assay. To quantify the absolute abundance of each unique TCRbeta CDR3 rearrangement, sequence reads were collapsed and filtered. For each sample, productive Simpson clonality was calculated by taking the square root of Simpson's diversity index across productive rearrangements. TCRdb retrieved this table from immuneACCESS and kept in-frame rearrangements only. Not all clones are present; in checked studies, unresolved V genes account for under half, and no reason is known for the remainder. The D gene and trimming were derived from the DNA, and the V and J assignments and clone size from that table. This sample holds 70,000 to 95,000 clones; around four fifths were observed only once. The ten largest clones represent about 16% of the sample.

Reading from cysteine to phenylalanine, the CDR3 counts 14 amino acids. Only the CDR3 portion is preserved as DNA: 42 bases, with reading frame beginning at the first base. Based on the germline V gene (reference sequence), the CDR1 and CDR2 sequences are SGHNT and YYREEE. The germline ends are 10 bases apart after V is trimmed by 4 bases and J by 2 bases. Summary of the overall study and its limitations: How much clinical and demographic metadata was included differed by source and by participant, and the metadata was provided uncurated.

The receptor was isolated from a human donor in a cohort sampled during active COVID-19. The material sequenced was peripheral blood. The chain couples TRBV5-4 to TRBJ1-3; D gene: possibly TRBD1, on 5 matching bases. The CDR3: CASSPGGAGNTIYF. The DNA is as follows: TGTGCCAGCAGCCCGGGGGGTGCTGGAAACACCATATATTTT.